A single sample gave rise to the 23 T cell receptor beta chains below, sequenced in a study of blood T cell repertoires in COVID-19. The table came from immunoSEQ multiplex PCR; TCRdb's copy has only in-frame clones and leaves some out. The table shows about 430,000 clones, with 70% to 90% occurring only once. Sample: PBMCs or T cells enriched from blood (not recorded which). The receptor set was obtained from a woman aged 18-30 years who had been exposed to COVID-19.

V usage is TRBV19 and J usage is TRBJ2-7; maybe TRBD2 (7 bases). Per germline, CDR1 LNHDA and CDR2 SQIVND (reference sequence). Trimming took off 2 bases at V and 5 bases at J, with 16 bases between the two ends. The CDR3 consists of 15 residues. The CDR3 coding sequence is TGTGCCAGTAGTATATTTGGTCGGGGGGCGGACGAGCAGTACTTC. Its translation is CASSIFGRGADEQYF. The full variable domain, with the rest looked up from reference TRBV19 and TRBJ2-7, is DGGITQSPKYLFRKEGQNVTLSCEQNLNHDAMYWYRQDPGQGLRLIYYSQIVNDFQKGDIAEGYSVSREKKESFPLTVTSAQKNPTAFYLCASSIFGRGADEQYFGPGTRLTVT.

The chain links TRBV28 to TRBJ1-1; D may be TRBD1 (6 bases). V gave up 6 bases and J gave up 4 bases, with 15 bases separating them. Germline V gives CDR1 MDHEN, CDR2 SYDVKM. This CDR3 comprises 14 residues. The DNA for the CDR3 is TGTGCCAGCAGGGAACAGGGTAAGGTCACTGAAGCTTTCTTT. This codes for CASREQGKVTEAFF.

The chain carries TRBV7-9 and TRBJ2-1; 8 bases agree with TRBD2. CDR1 is SEHNR and CDR2 is FQNEAQ in the germline V gene (reference sequence). V shed 5 bases, J shed 0 bases, and the junction held 15 bases outside the gene matches. The CDR3 is 19 residues long. CDR3 sequence (DNA): TGTGCCAGCAGCCCACGACTGAGCGGGGGATTGAGCTCCTACAATGAGCAGTTCTTC. This translates into CASSPRLSGGLSSYNEQFF.

The chain couples TRBV28 to TRBJ2-1; tentative D call: TRBD2 (5 bases). The V end was cut by 5 bases, the J end by 4 bases, with 9 bases between. The CDR3 is 13 residues long. In germline, CDR1 is MDHEN, CDR2 SYDVKM. CDR3 sequence: CASSPPGYNEQFF. For the CDR3, the DNA is TGTGCCAGCAGTCCACCGGGGTACAATGAGCAGTTCTTC.

The CDR3 sequence: CASSADRNTGELFF. The CDR3 DNA is TGTGCCAGCAGTGCCGACAGGAACACCGGGGAGCTGTTTTTT. The chain carries TRBV6-4 and TRBJ2-2; the D gene is possibly TRBD1 (5 bases). V was cut by 4 bases and J by 1 base, with 7 bases left in between. Germline values: CDR1 MRHNA, CDR2 SNTAGT. CDR3 length: 14 residues.

The chain combines TRBV28 with TRBJ1-5; D is perhaps TRBD1 (5 bases). Germline V gene sequence: CDR1 MDHEN, CDR2 SYDVKM. This CDR3 region has 14 residues. Deletions cut 4 bases from V and 7 bases from J, with 14 bases between. The CDR3 reads CASSSEYQGQPQHF. CDR3 DNA sequence: TGTGCCAGCAGTTCCGAATATCAGGGACAGCCCCAGCATTTT.

The genes are TRBV9 and TRBJ2-2; 7 bases fit TRBD2. Germline lookup yields CDR1 SGDLS and CDR2 YYNGEE. The V gene end was trimmed by 4 bases and the J gene end by 6 bases; junction bases not matched to a gene: 12. This CDR3 is built from 16 residues. DNA for the CDR3: TGTGCCAGCAGCCTTTCGGGGGGAATTGGGCCCGGGGAGCTGTTTTTT. Amino acids: CASSLSGGIGPGELFF. Based on the CDR3 plus reference TRBV9 and TRBJ2-2, the full variable domain is DSGVTQTPKHLITATGQRVTLRCSPRSGDLSVYWYQQSLDQGLQFLIQYYNGEERAKGNILERFSAQQFPDLHSELNLSSLELGDSALYFCASSLSGGIGPGELFFGEGSRLTVL.

Only one count was recorded for this clone. This rearrangement joins TRBV7-2 to TRBJ2-5; TRBD2 aligns across 15 bases. Per the germline V gene, CDR1 is SGHTA and CDR2 is FQGNSA. Unmatched junction bases numbered 4, after V lost 1 base and J lost 4 bases. The CDR3 loop spans 17 amino acids. CDR3 in amino acids: CASSLGGLAGGGETQYF. The CDR3 DNA sequence: TGTGCCAGCAGCTTAGGGGGACTAGCGGGAGGTGGAGAGACCCAGTACTTC. The variable domain in full, completed from reference TRBV7-2 and TRBJ2-5, reads GAGVSQSPSNKVTEKGKDVELRCDPISGHTALYWYRQSLGQGLEFLIYFQGNSAPDKSGLPSDRFSAERTGGSVSTLTIQRTQQEDSAVYLCASSLGGLAGGGETQYFGPGTRLLVL.

The rearrangement joins TRBV28 to TRBJ2-7, with a possible D match to TRBD1 (5 bases). The germline gives CDR1 MDHEN, CDR2 SYDVKM. Trimming left V 5 bases short and J 4 bases short, with 15 bases between. The CDR3 runs 14 residues. This CDR3 reads CASSPRGRVYEQYF. CDR3 sequence (DNA): TGTGCCAGCAGTCCCCGAGGCAGGGTATACGAGCAGTACTTC.

V gene TRBV11-2 combines with J gene TRBJ1-3; D not certain. This CDR3 comprises 15 residues. Germline V gene data show CDR1 as SGHAT and CDR2 as FQNNGV. V lost 3 bases to trimming and J lost 6 bases, with 15 bases between them. The CDR3 DNA reads as TGTGCCAGCAGCTTTACGGGAGCTCTACTAAACACCATATATTTT. It is translated as CASSFTGALLNTIYF.

The chain links TRBV5-4 to TRBJ2-7, with 8 bases lining up with TRBD2. The CDR3 is 14 amino acids. Per the germline V gene, CDR1 is SGHNT and CDR2 is YYREEE (reference sequence). Trimming cost V 1 base and J 5 bases; bases outside gene matches: 5. Written as DNA, the CDR3 is TGTGCCAGCAGCTTGTATGCGGGAGGAGACGAGCAGTACTTC. Protein sequence: CASSLYAGGDEQYF. The entire variable domain, with the rest obtained from reference TRBV5-4 and TRBJ2-7, is as follows: ETGVTQSPTHLIKTRGQQVTLRCSSQSGHNTVSWYQQALGQGPQFIFQYYREEENGRGNFPPRFSGLQFPNYSSELNVNALELDDSALYLCASSLYAGGDEQYFGPGTRLTVT.

The chain is built from TRBV4-1 and TRBJ1-2; 8 nucleotides line up with TRBD1. The CDR3 spans 15 residues. V shed 3 bases and J 4 bases; nucleotides not matched to a gene: 7. Germline V gene sequence: CDR1 MGHRA, CDR2 YSYEKL. In nucleotides, the CDR3 is TGCGCCAGCAGCCATGAACAGGGGGAAAGCTATGGCTACACCTTC. It translates to CASSHEQGESYGYTF.

The chain is built from TRBV14 and TRBJ2-7; D gene ambiguous. Per germline, CDR1 SGHDN and CDR2 FVKESK. The CDR3 totals 8 residues. V gave up 11 bases and J gave up 7 bases, with 6 bases separating them. CDR3 region: CAFAEQYF. The CDR3 DNA follows: TGTGCCTTCGCGGAGCAGTACTTC.

V is TRBV6-2 or TRBV6-3 and J is TRBJ1-5, with D unclear. The CDR3 totals 13 residues. V shed 4 bases and J shed 7 bases, with 11 bases lying between them. CDR1 and CDR2 (germline): MNHEY, SVGEGT. CDR3 bases: TGTGCCAGCAGTTCGGGAGTAGGGCAGCCCCAGCATTTT. Its translation: CASSSGVGQPQHF.

This clone was observed once. The chain has TRBV7-9 and TRBJ2-7, with TRBD1 matching 7 bases. CDR1 is SEHNR, CDR2 FQNEAQ, per germline (reference sequence). Trimming at V came to 1 base and at J to 4 bases, leaving 13 bases not matched to a gene. The CDR3 is 17 amino acids. The CDR3 DNA reads as TGTGCCAGCAGCTTAGGTCTGACAGACAGGGTATCGTACGAGCAGTACTTC. Translated, it gives CASSLGLTDRVSYEQYF. The full variable domain, in which reference TRBV7-9 and TRBJ2-7 provide the parts outside the CDR3, is DTGVSQNPRHKITKRGQNVTFRCDPISEHNRLYWYRQTLGQGPEFLTYFQNEAQLEKSRLLSDRFSAERPKGSFSTLEIQRTEQGDSAMYLCASSLGLTDRVSYEQYFGPGTRLTVT.

The rearrangement joins TRBV15 to TRBJ2-7, with a weak D call TRBD1 (6 bases). Per germline, CDR1 LNHNV and CDR2 YYDKDF (reference sequence). This CDR3 is 15 amino acids long. The V gene lost 0 bases and the J gene lost 3 bases, with 12 bases spanning the gap. The chain's CDR3 is CATSRDNLGGYEQYF. The DNA for the CDR3 is TGTGCCACCAGCAGAGATAATCTAGGGGGCTACGAGCAGTACTTC. The variable domain in full, with the rest retrieved from reference TRBV15 and TRBJ2-7, is DAMVIQNPRYQVTQFGKPVTLSCSQTLNHNVMYWYQQKSSQAPKLLFHYYDKDFNNEADTPDNFQSRRPNTSFCFLDIRSPGLGDTAMYLCATSRDNLGGYEQYFGPGTRLTVT.

The genes are TRBV11-2 and TRBJ2-7, with 7 bases identical to TRBD1. Germline CDR1 is SGHAT and CDR2 is FQNNGV. This CDR3 has 16 residues. Trimming took 5 bases from V and 5 from J; bases not matched to a gene: 15. DNA for the CDR3: TGTGCCAGCAGCCCGGCCGTGCAGGGGGTATTCCACGAGCAGTACTTC. It is translated as CASSPAVQGVFHEQYF.

This clone appeared once. This sequence joins TRBV5-1 and TRBJ1-4; no definite D call. Per the germline V gene, CDR1 is SGHRS and CDR2 is YFSETQ. There are 17 residues in the CDR3. V was shortened by 1 base and J by 3 bases, with 16 bases between the two germline ends. The CDR3 here is CASSLSFRQASNEKLFF. The DNA of the CDR3 is TGCGCCAGCAGCTTGTCCTTTCGGCAGGCCTCTAATGAAAAACTGTTTTTT. Based on the CDR3 plus reference TRBV5-1 and TRBJ1-4, the full variable domain is KAGVTQTPRYLIKTRGQQVTLSCSPISGHRSVSWYQQTPGQGLQFLFEYFSETQRNKGNFPGRFSGRQFSNSRSEMNVSTLELGDSALYLCASSLSFRQASNEKLFFGSGTQLSVL.

This rearrangement joins TRBV19 to TRBJ2-3; the match to TRBD1 covers 12 bases. Germline CDR1 reads LNHDA; CDR2 reads SQIVND (reference sequence). The CDR3 totals 18 residues. The V segment lost 5 bases and the J segment 6 bases; nucleotides outside the gene matches: 15. Written as DNA, the CDR3 is TGTGCCAGTAGTTATCACCAGGGGACAGGGGGCAGGACGGATACGCAGTATTTT. Its translation is CASSYHQGTGGRTDTQYF.

V is TRBV28 and J is TRBJ2-5, with TRBD2 matching 10 bases. The CDR3 is 19 residues long. V shed 5 bases, J shed 5 bases, and the junction held 20 bases outside the gene matches. From germline, CDR1 is MDHEN and CDR2 SYDVKM. The CDR3, as DNA: TGTGCCAGCAGTGTCGCGATCCCGGGACTAGCGCGGTTGCGGGAGACCCAGTACTTC. This sequence encodes CASSVAIPGLARLRETQYF.

The chain uses TRBV29-1 and TRBJ2-5; TRBD1 agrees at 7 bases. The length of the CDR3 is 12 residues. CDR1 and CDR2 from the germline V gene are SQVTM and ANQGSEA. With V trimmed by 7 bases and J by 2 bases, 4 bases remained unmatched. The CDR3 DNA is TGCAGCGGCCTGGGACAGCAAGAGACCCAGTACTTC. Its translation: CSGLGQQETQYF.

The chain couples TRBV5-1 to TRBJ1-6; 9 positions agree with TRBD1. The V and J ends lost 1 base and 9 bases, in that order; junction bases with no gene match: 5. The length of the CDR3 is 15 residues. Germline CDR1 is SGHRS and CDR2 is YFSETQ. This chain's CDR3 is CASSLSRDRVSPLHF. DNA of the CDR3: TGCGCCAGCAGCTTGTCCCGGGACAGGGTTTCACCCCTCCACTTT.

There are a few counts of this clone. V and J are TRBV4-3 and TRBJ1-5; D ambiguous. In germline, CDR1 is LGHNA, CDR2 YSLEER. V was trimmed by 1 base and J by 3 bases, leaving 19 bases between them. This CDR3 spans 18 amino acids. CDR3 nucleotide sequence: TGCGCCAGCAGCCAAGGGAGGAAGACGGGGTATGTCAATCAGCCCCAGCATTTT. Residues: CASSQGRKTGYVNQPQHF.